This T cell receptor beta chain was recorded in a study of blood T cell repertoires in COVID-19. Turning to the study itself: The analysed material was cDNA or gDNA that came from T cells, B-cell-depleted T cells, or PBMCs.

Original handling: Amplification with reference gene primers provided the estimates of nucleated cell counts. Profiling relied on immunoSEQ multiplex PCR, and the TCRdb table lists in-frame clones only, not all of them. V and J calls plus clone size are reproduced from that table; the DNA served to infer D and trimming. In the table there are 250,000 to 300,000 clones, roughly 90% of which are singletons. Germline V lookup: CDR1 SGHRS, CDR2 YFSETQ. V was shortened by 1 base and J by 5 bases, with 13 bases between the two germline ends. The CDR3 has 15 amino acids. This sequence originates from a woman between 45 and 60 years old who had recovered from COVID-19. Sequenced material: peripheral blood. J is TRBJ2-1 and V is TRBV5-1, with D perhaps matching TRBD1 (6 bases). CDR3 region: CASSLTGIDHNEQFF. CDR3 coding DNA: TGCGCCAGCAGCTTGACAGGGATCGACCACAATGAGCAGTTCTTC. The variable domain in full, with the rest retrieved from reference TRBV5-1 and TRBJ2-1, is KAGVTQTPRYLIKTRGQQVTLSCSPISGHRSVSWYQQTPGQGLQFLFEYFSETQRNKGNFPGRFSGRQFSNSRSEMNVSTLELGDSALYLCASSLTGIDHNEQFFGPGTRLTVL.